This T cell receptor beta chain derives from a study of beta chain features in type 1 diabetes. Details on this clone: Its antigen remains unidentified.

Expressed TCRB transcripts were sequenced because the entire RNA isolate underwent reverse transcription. This table comes from immunoSEQ multiplex PCR, and its TCRdb copy is limited to in-frame clones, with some not included. The sample has 350,000 to 450,000 clones; around 13% are singletons. The V and J ends lost 0 bases and 1 base respectively, with 13 bases between them. The CDR3 is made up of 16 amino acids. CDR1 and CDR2 (germline): SGDLS, YYNGEE. Notes on the study in general: TCRB CDR3s were moderately but significantly shorter in Type 1 diabetes patients in all four CD4+ subsets.

The genes are TRBV9 and TRBJ2-5, with TRBD1 as a possible D gene (6 bases). This sequence was found in a woman aged 18 to 35 with type 1 diabetes. Material for sequencing was naive CD4+ T cells from blood. CDR3 sequence reads: CASSVEEGEVQETQYF. The CDR3 DNA follows: TGTGCCAGCAGCGTAGAAGAGGGGGAAGTCCAAGAGACCCAGTACTTC.